This T cell receptor beta chain emerged from a study of glioma-infiltrating T cells. This clonotype was picked up many times. Its antigen remains unidentified. V was cut by 0 bases and J by 2 bases, with 9 bases left in between. Germline CDR1 is SGHRS and CDR2 is YFSETQ. The CDR3 is 15 amino acids. Amplification of TCR alpha and beta CDR3 regions from RNA used iRepertoire nested multiplex PCR. Input was about 95-400 ng of tissue mRNA or PBMC total RNA. Using its own MiXCR run on the multiplex PCR reads, TCRdb lists one record per CDR3 protein. The sample consists of 4,500 to 6,000 distinct CDR3 sequences, under 35% of them appearing once. Notes on the study in general: Above-expected tissue-blood divergence occurred in all gliomas, most in low-grade ones. Tissue and blood shared very few CDR3 sequences.

The origin of this receptor is a human donor with low-grade glioma or glioblastoma, undergoing nonglioma brain surgery, or in good health (not recorded which). The rearrangement links TRBV5-1 to TRBJ2-1, with D perhaps given as TRBD1 or TRBD2 (6 bases each). The specimen was glioma tissue, nonneoplastic brain tissue, or PBMCs (not recorded which). In DNA form, the CDR3 reads TGCGCCAGCAGCTTGGATGGGGGGCCCTACAATGAGCAGTTCTTC. This codes for CASSLDGGPYNEQFF.